These 3 T cell receptor beta chains originate from one sample sequenced in a study of early T cells in non-severe SARS-CoV-2 infection. From the 5' RACE reads, TCRdb called clonotypes with MiXCR, one entry per CDR3 protein. The sample yields 95,000 to 150,000 distinct CDR3 sequences, about 16% seen once. Sequencing used whole blood. The receptors here all came from an adult who was a healthcare worker with PCR-confirmed SARS-CoV-2 infection or an uninfected control (not recorded which).

In its sample, this clonotype was seen a few times. The CDR3 DNA is TGTGCCAGCAGCCAAGTCAGGGGAGGTAATTCACCCCTCCACTTT. Its protein is CASSQVRGGNSPLHF. J is TRBJ1-6 and V is TRBV3-1, with D possibly TRBD1 on 6 matching bases. Germline values: CDR1 LGHDT, CDR2 YNNKEL (reference sequence). The CDR3 runs to 15 residues. The V end was cut by 1 base, the J end by 6 bases, with 10 bases between.

The chain combines TRBV6-5 with TRBJ1-1; D unresolved. V was trimmed by 2 bases and J by 0 bases, leaving 7 bases between them. The CDR3 sequence is 14 residues long. The germline V gene encodes CDR1 MNHEY and CDR2 SVGAGI. The CDR3 DNA follows: TGTGCCAGCAGTTACGGGGTATTGAACACTGAAGCTTTCTTT. Translation: CASSYGVLNTEAFF.

A word on this clonotype: Compared with germline, one end of the junction differs, possibly owing to a read error. This rearrangement joins TRBV6-5 to TRBJ1-2; no clear D. The CDR3 is 12 amino acids. Germline V gene data show CDR1 as MNHEY and CDR2 as SVGAGI. The CDR3 loop is CATSGSNWGYTF. CDR3 sequence (DNA): TGTGCCACCAGTGGGAGCAATTGGGGCTACACCTTC.